One sample yielded the 3 T cell receptor beta chains listed below, sequenced in a study of T cells in Graves' hyperthyroidism and ophthalmopathy. RNA transcripts were the template for amplifying TCR beta CDR3 regions. The study used the HTBI primer set for a first-round RT-PCR of the TCR CDR3. TCRdb recomputed calls from the multiplex PCR reads with MiXCR, one row per CDR3 protein. The data contain around 600,000 distinct CDR3 sequences, 45% of them seen just once; the ten biggest clones take up 7% to 7.5%. The sequenced sample consisted of peripheral blood or thyroid tissue (not recorded which). The receptors originated from an adult man with Graves' disease, either hyperthyroidism or ophthalmopathy (not recorded which).

The V call is TRBV19, the J call TRBJ1-1; possibly TRBD1 for D (6 bases). Germline V gene lookup returns CDR1 LNHDA and CDR2 SQIVND (reference sequence). The CDR3 loop spans 13 amino acids. Between the trimmed V and J ends, which lost 4 bases and 10 bases, there was a span of 16 bases. CDR3 DNA sequence: TGTGCCAGTAGTAGAAGGGACAACTTGGCAGCTTTCTTT. Translated: CASSRRDNLAAFF.

This clonotype was counted only a few times. This chain links TRBV25-1 with TRBJ1-1; D is possibly TRBD1 (5 bases). Germline V gene sequence: CDR1 MGHDK, CDR2 SYGVNS. This CDR3 contains 14 residues. Trimming took off 6 bases at V and 6 bases at J, with 17 bases between the two ends. The CDR3 here is CASRPVGDGAEAFF. The CDR3 DNA is TGTGCCAGCAGGCCCGTGGGGGACGGGGCTGAAGCTTTCTTT.

This clonotype was seen just once. This may come from a read error, since a much larger clone is one base off. The chain carries TRBV2 and TRBJ2-5, with D tentatively TRBD1 or TRBD2 (5 bases each). CDR3 length: 14 residues. The V gene's germline CDR1 is SNHLY and CDR2 FYNNEI. The CDR3 protein is CATSDAGAQETQYF. As DNA, the CDR3 is TGTGCCACCAGTGATGCCGGGGCCCAAGAGACCCAGTACTTC.